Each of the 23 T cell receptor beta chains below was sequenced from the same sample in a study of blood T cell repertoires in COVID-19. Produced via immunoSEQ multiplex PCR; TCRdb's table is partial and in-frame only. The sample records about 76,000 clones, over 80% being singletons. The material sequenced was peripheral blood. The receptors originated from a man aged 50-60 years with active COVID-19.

CDR3 residues: CASSSWTAVNEKLFF. The CDR3 nucleotides read TGTGCCAGCAGCTCTTGGACAGCGGTGAATGAAAAACTGTTTTTT. The J gene is TRBJ1-4, the V gene TRBV11-2; D possibly corresponds to TRBD1 (6 bases). Per germline, CDR1 SGHAT and CDR2 FQNNGV. Trimming shortened V by 4 bases and J by 5 bases, and 14 bases separated the two germline ends. The CDR3 sequence is 15 residues long.

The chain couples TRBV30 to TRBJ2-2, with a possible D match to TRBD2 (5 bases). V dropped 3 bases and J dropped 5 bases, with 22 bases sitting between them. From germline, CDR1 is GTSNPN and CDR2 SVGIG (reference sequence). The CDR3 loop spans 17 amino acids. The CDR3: CAWRTTVIGLGTGELFF. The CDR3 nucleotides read TGTGCCTGGAGAACCACGGTTATAGGACTCGGTACCGGGGAGCTGTTTTTT.

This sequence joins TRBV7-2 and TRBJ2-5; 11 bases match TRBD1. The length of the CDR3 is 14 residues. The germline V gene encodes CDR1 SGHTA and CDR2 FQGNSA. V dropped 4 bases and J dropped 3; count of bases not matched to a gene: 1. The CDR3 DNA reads TGTGCCAGCAGCTGGACAGGGGGCGAAGAGACCCAGTACTTC. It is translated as CASSWTGGEETQYF.

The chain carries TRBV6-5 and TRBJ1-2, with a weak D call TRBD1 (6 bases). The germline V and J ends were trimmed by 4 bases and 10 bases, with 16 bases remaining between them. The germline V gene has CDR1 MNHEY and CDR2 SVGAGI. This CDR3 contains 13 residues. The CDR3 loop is CASSLYRDIDYTF. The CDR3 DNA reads TGTGCCAGCAGTTTATACCGGGACATCGACTACACCTTC.

The CDR3 reads CASSHGGAPGANVLTF. CDR3 nucleotides: TGTGCCAGCAGTCATGGGGGGGCGCCTGGGGCCAACGTCCTGACTTTC. The V call is TRBV28, the J call TRBJ2-6; the D gene is possibly TRBD2 (7 bases). Between the trimmed V and J ends, which lost 5 bases and 2 bases, there was a span of 13 bases. The V gene's germline CDR1 is MDHEN and CDR2 SYDVKM. The CDR3 length is 16 residues.

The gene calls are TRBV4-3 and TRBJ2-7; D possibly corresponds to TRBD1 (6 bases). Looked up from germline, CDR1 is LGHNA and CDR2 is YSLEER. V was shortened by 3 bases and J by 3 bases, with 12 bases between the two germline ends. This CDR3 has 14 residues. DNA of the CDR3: TGCGCCAGCAGCCAGGTATGGACAGTCTACGAGCAGTACTTC. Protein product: CASSQVWTVYEQYF.

This chain's CDR3 is CASSQTGTGDTEAFF. The CDR3 DNA reads as TGTGCCAGCAGCCAAACCGGGACAGGGGACACTGAAGCTTTCTTT. V is TRBV4-2 and J is TRBJ1-1; 10 positions match TRBD1. CDR1 and CDR2 from the germline V gene are LGHNA and YNFKEQ. This CDR3 spans 15 amino acids. Trimming removed 2 bases from V and 3 bases from J; junction bases left unmatched: 3.

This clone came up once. The CDR3 protein is CASSPPSGRAYNEQFF. In nucleotides, the CDR3 is TGTGCCAGCTCACCGCCTAGCGGGAGGGCCTACAATGAGCAGTTCTTC. The rearrangement uses TRBV18 and TRBJ2-1, with TRBD2 identical over 12 bases. CDR3 length: 16 residues. With 3 bases clipped from V and 2 bases from J, the junction kept 2 bases outside the gene matches. The V gene's germline CDR1 is KGHSH and CDR2 LQKENI.

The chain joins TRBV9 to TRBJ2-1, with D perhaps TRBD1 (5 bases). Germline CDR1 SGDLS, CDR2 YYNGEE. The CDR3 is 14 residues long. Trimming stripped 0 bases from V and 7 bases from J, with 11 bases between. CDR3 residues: CASSVASRTNEQFF. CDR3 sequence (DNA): TGTGCCAGCAGCGTAGCTTCAAGGACAAATGAGCAGTTCTTC.

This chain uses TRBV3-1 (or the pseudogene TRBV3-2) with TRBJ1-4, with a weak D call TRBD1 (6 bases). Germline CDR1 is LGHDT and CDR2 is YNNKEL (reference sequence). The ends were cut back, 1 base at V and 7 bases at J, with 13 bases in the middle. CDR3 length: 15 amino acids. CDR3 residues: CASSQGGQPTEKLFF. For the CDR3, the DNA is TGTGCCAGCAGCCAAGGCGGACAGCCGACTGAAAAACTGTTTTTT.

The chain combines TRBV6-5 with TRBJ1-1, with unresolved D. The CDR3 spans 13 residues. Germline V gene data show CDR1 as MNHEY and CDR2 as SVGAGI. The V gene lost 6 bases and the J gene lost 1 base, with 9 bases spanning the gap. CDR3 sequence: CASRGGRNTEAFF. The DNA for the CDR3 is TGTGCCAGCAGGGGAGGGAGGAACACTGAAGCTTTCTTT.

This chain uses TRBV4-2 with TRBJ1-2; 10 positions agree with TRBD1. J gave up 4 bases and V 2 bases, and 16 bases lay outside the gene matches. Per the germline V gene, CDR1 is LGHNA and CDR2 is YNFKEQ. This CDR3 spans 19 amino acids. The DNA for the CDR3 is TGTGCCAGCAGCCAACCAATCGCGGGGGGGGACAGGGGTGCCTATGGCTACACCTTC. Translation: CASSQPIAGGDRGAYGYTF.

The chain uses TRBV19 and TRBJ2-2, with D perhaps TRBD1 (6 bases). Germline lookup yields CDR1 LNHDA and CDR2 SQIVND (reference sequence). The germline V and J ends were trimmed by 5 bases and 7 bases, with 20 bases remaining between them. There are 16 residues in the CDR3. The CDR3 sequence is CASSVYGGVEDGELFF. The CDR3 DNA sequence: TGTGCCAGTAGTGTGTATGGGGGCGTTGAAGACGGGGAGCTGTTTTTT.

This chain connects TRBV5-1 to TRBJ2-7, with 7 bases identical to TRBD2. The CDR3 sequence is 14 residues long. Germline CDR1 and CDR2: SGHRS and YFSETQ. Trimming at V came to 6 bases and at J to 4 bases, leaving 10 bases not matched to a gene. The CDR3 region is CASTDLVGGYEQYF. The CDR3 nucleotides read TGCGCCAGCACTGATCTAGTGGGAGGGTACGAGCAGTACTTC. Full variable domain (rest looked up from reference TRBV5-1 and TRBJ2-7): KAGVTQTPRYLIKTRGQQVTLSCSPISGHRSVSWYQQTPGQGLQFLFEYFSETQRNKGNFPGRFSGRQFSNSRSEMNVSTLELGDSALYLCASTDLVGGYEQYFGPGTRLTVT.

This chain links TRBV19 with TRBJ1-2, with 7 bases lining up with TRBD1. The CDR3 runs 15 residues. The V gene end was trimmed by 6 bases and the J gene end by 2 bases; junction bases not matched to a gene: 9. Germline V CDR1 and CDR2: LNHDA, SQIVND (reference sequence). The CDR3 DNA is TGTGCCAGTAGCCTACGACAGGGAGACAACTATGGCTACACCTTC. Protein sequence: CASSLRQGDNYGYTF.

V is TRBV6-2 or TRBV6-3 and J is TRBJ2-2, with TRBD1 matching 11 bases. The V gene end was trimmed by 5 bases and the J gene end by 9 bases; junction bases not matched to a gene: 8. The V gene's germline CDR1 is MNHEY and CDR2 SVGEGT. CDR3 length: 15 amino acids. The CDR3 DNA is TGTGCCAGCAGTATCTCGGACAGGGGGCGCCGGGAGCTGTTTTTT. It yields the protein CASSISDRGRRELFF.

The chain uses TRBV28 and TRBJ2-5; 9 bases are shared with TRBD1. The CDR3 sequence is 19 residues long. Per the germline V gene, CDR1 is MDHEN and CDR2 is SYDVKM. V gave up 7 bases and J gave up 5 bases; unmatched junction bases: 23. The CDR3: CASNGYISADRGGRETQYF. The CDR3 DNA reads TGTGCCAGCAACGGATACATCTCAGCGGACAGGGGCGGAAGGGAGACCCAGTACTTC.

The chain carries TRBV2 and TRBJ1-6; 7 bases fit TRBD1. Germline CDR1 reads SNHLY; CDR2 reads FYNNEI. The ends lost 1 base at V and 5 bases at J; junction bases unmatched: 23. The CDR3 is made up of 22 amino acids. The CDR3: CASSEGARVRPLEGQHNSPLHF. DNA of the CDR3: TGTGCCAGCAGTGAAGGGGCAAGAGTTCGGCCCTTAGAGGGACAGCATAATTCACCCCTCCACTTT.

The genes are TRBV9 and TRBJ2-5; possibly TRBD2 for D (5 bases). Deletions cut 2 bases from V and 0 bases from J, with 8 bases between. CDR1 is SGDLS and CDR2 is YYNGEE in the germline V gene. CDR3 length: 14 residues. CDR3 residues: CASSVGGDQETQYF. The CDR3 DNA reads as TGTGCCAGCAGCGTTGGAGGAGACCAAGAGACCCAGTACTTC.

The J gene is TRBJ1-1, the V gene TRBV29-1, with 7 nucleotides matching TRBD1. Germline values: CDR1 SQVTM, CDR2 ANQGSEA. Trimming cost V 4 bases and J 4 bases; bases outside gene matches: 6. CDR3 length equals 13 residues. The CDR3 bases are TGCAGCGTTGGTGACAGGGCGGGCACTGAAGCTTTCTTT. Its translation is CSVGDRAGTEAFF.

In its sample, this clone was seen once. CDR3 region: CASSPTGQGYEQYF. The CDR3 DNA reads as TGTGCCAGCAGTCCCACCGGACAGGGCTACGAGCAGTACTTC. This chain connects TRBV7-2 to TRBJ2-7; the match to TRBD1 covers 8 bases. In germline, CDR1 is SGHTA, CDR2 FQGNSA. The V gene end was trimmed by 6 bases and the J gene end by 3 bases; junction bases not matched to a gene: 7. This CDR3 is built from 14 residues.

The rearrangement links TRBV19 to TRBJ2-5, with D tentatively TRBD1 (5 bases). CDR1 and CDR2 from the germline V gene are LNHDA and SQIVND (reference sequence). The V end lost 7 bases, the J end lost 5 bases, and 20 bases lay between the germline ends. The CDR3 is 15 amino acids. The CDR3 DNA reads TGTGCCAGTACCGAGTCAATTCAGGGTAGGGAGACCCAGTACTTC. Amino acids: CASTESIQGRETQYF.

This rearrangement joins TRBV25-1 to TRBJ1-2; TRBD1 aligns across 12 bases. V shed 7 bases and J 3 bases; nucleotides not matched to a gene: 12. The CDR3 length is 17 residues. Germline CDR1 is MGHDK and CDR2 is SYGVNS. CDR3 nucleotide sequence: TGTGCCAGCACCCCCGGGACAGGGGGCTTCGGCTACTATGGCTACACCTTC. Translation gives CASTPGTGGFGYYGYTF.